The sample holds a few counts of the clone carrying this TCR beta chain. Its antigen is unknown. A much larger clone lies one base from this, so it may be a read error. Looked up from germline, CDR1 is LGHDT and CDR2 is YNNKEL (reference sequence). There are 11 residues in the CDR3. Trimming took 3 bases from V and 5 from J, leaving 4 bases between them. Using RNA transcripts as the source, TCR beta CDR3 regions were amplified. TCR CDR3 regions were first amplified by RT-PCR with HTBI primers. TCRdb processed the multiplex PCR reads anew with MiXCR; each CDR3 protein has one entry. The sample includes fewer than 300,000 distinct CDR3 sequences, approximately 26% seen only once; the top ten take more than 25%. These data come from a study of T cells in Graves' hyperthyroidism and ophthalmopathy. Study as a whole: Staff took peripheral blood when the initial diagnosis was made, before any treatment began.

Study conclusions and caveats: Blood also held most thyroid clonotypes expanded beyond 0.001.

Fresh peripheral blood, about 9.9 ml, yielded the PBMCs. This TCR was sampled from a man aged 40-50 years with Graves' hyperthyroidism that later progressed to Graves' ophthalmopathy. The rearrangement links TRBV3-1 to TRBJ2-5; no firm D call. The sequencing sample was made of blood. The CDR3 region is CASSQVETQYF. The CDR3, as DNA: TGTGCCAGCAGCCAGGTGGAGACCCAGTACTTC.